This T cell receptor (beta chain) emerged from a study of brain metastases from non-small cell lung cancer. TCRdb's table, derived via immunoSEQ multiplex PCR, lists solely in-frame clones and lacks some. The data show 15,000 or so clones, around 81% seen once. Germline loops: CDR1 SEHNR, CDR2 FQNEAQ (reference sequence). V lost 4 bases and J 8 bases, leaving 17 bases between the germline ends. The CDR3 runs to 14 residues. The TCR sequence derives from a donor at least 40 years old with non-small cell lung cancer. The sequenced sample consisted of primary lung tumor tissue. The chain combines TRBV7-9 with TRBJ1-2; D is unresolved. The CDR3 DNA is TGTGCCAGCAGCTCGTACTCCGGGCTCCGGGGCTACACCTTC. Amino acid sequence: CASSSYSGLRGYTF. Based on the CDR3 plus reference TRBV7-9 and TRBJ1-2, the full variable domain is DTGVSQNPRHKITKRGQNVTFRCDPISEHNRLYWYRQTLGQGPEFLTYFQNEAQLEKSRLLSDRFSAERPKGSFSTLEIQRTEQGDSAMYLCASSSYSGLRGYTFGSGTRLTVV.